These T cell receptor beta chains were read from a single sample in a study of blood T cell repertoires in COVID-19. Produced via immunoSEQ multiplex PCR; TCRdb's table is partial and in-frame only. The sample has tens of thousands of clones, around four fifths seen once. Sequencing was performed on peripheral blood. The receptor set was obtained from a man aged 45-65 years with acute or convalescent COVID-19. CDR3s include the opening cysteine and the closing phenylalanine or tryptophan. Fields, in order: J gene, clone size, V gene, D gene, CDR3 protein, CDR3 DNA. D genes are given only for firm matches. Only part of the rows carry a size: once, few, many, or a class if the clone is expanded.

>TRBJ1-2|few|TRBV4-1|TRBD1
CASSPTGNYGYTF
TGCGCCAGCAGCCCGACAGGGAACTATGGCTACACCTTC
>TRBJ2-5|.|TRBV7-3|TRBD1
CASSPTGGPETQYF
TGTGCCAGCAGCCCCACAGGGGGCCCAGAGACCCAGTACTTC
>TRBJ1-1|.|TRBV7-3|.
CASSPHGVNTEAFF
TGTGCCAGCAGCCCCCACGGGGTGAACACTGAAGCTTTCTTT
>TRBJ1-3|.|TRBV11-2|.
CASSRLQGGGNTIYF
TGTGCCAGCAGCAGACTTCAGGGAGGTGGAAACACCATATATTTT
>TRBJ1-5|.|TRBV19|TRBD1
CASSGQGVYSNQPQHF
TGTGCCAGTAGCGGACAGGGGGTTTATAGCAATCAGCCCCAGCATTTT
>TRBJ2-3|.|TRBV11-1|TRBD1
CASSPYRGTTDTQYF
TGTGCCAGCAGCCCGTACAGGGGAACGACAGATACGCAGTATTTT
>TRBJ1-5|.|TRBV7-8|TRBD1
CASSSRQGNPPQHF
TGTGCCAGCAGCTCCCGACAGGGTAATCCGCCCCAGCATTTT
>TRBJ2-7|.|TRBV5-5|TRBD1
CASSYGTAFSYEQYF
TGTGCCAGCAGTTACGGGACAGCGTTCTCCTACGAGCAGTACTTC
>TRBJ1-2|few|TRBV3-1/TRBV3-2|TRBD1
CASSQVYVRDRDHYGYTF
TGTGCCAGCAGCCAAGTTTATGTCCGAGACAGGGATCACTATGGCTACACCTTC
>TRBJ1-4|.|TRBV7-9|TRBD1
CASSRQGATNEKLFF
TGTGCCAGCAGCAGACAGGGGGCTACTAATGAAAAACTGTTTTTT
>TRBJ2-5|.|TRBV29-1|.
CSVARQETQYF
TGCAGCGTTGCACGGCAAGAGACCCAGTACTTC
>TRBJ1-2|once|TRBV7-9|.
CASSSEIIRQAYGYTF
TGTGCCAGCAGCTCCGAGATAATTCGACAGGCCTATGGCTACACCTTC
>TRBJ1-5|.|TRBV7-9|TRBD1
CASSLGDRGFNQPQHF
TGTGCCAGCAGCTTAGGGGACAGGGGGTTTAATCAGCCCCAGCATTTT
>TRBJ2-5|.|TRBV21-1|.
CASRVTGGLVETQYF
TGTGCCAGCAGAGTGACAGGGGGCCTAGTGGAGACCCAGTACTTC
>TRBJ2-1|.|TRBV24-1|TRBD2
CATSDSSGLAGVSRNEQFF
TGTGCCACCAGTGATTCCTCAGGACTAGCGGGAGTAAGTCGCAATGAGCAGTTCTTC
>TRBJ2-3|.|TRBV27|.
CASSAYSTDTQYF
TGTGCCAGCAGTGCCTATAGCACAGATACGCAGTATTTT
>TRBJ2-7|few|TRBV7-9|TRBD1
CASSPTTGREQYF
TGTGCCAGCAGCCCTACGACAGGGCGGGAGCAGTACTTC
>TRBJ1-5|.|TRBV5-8|TRBD1
CASSDRGASNQPQHF
TGTGCCAGCAGCGACAGGGGTGCTAGCAATCAGCCCCAGCATTTT
>TRBJ1-5|.|TRBV11-2|TRBD1
CASSSNTGGGQPQHF
TGTGCCAGCAGCTCCAATACAGGGGGTGGTCAGCCCCAGCATTTT
>TRBJ1-1|.|TRBV12-3/TRBV12-4|TRBD1
CASRGTGNTEAFF
TGTGCCAGCAGGGGGACAGGGAACACTGAAGCTTTCTTT
>TRBJ1-4|.|TRBV5-6|.
CASSSPGGEKLFF
TGTGCCAGCAGCTCCCCGGGTGGGGAAAAACTGTTTTTT
>TRBJ1-1|.|TRBV11-2|TRBD1
CASSLQGVYTEAFF
TGTGCCAGCAGCTTACAGGGGGTATACACTGAAGCTTTCTTT
>TRBJ1-1|.|TRBV18|.
CASSFSGTEAFF
TGTGCCAGCTCTTTTTCCGGGACTGAAGCTTTCTTT
>TRBJ2-1|.|TRBV19|TRBD2
CASSSLAGVMEQFF
TGTGCCAGTAGTAGCCTAGCGGGAGTTATGGAGCAGTTCTTC
>TRBJ1-4|.|TRBV29-1|.
CSVAEVAEPTNEKLFF
TGCAGCGTTGCCGAGGTCGCAGAGCCAACTAATGAAAAACTGTTTTTT
>TRBJ1-1|once|TRBV18|TRBD1
CASSPRQGDTEAFF
TGTGCCAGCTCACCCCGACAGGGAGACACTGAAGCTTTCTTT
>TRBJ1-6|.|TRBV27|.
CASSFSRDNSPLHF
TGTGCCAGCAGTTTTAGTCGGGATAATTCACCCCTCCACTTT
>TRBJ2-1|.|TRBV10-2|.
CASTQGYEQFF
TGCGCCAGCACCCAGGGTTATGAGCAGTTCTTC
>TRBJ1-2|.|TRBV5-1|TRBD1
CASSLGTGQKKYGYTF
TGCGCCAGCAGCTTGGGGACAGGGCAAAAAAAGTATGGCTACACCTTC
>TRBJ2-2|.|TRBV7-7|.
CASSRAGSNTGELFF
TGTGCTAGCAGTCGGGCGGGATCCAACACCGGGGAGCTGTTTTTT
>TRBJ2-1|.|TRBV19|TRBD1
CASSIGNRGRNEQFF
TGTGCCAGTAGTATTGGTAACAGGGGACGTAATGAGCAGTTCTTC
>TRBJ1-3|.|TRBV2|.
CASSGAWGGTGNTIYF
TGTGCCAGCAGTGGGGCCTGGGGGGGTACTGGAAACACCATATATTTT
>TRBJ2-5|.|TRBV20-1|.
CSAEQQETQYF
TGCAGTGCTGAACAGCAAGAGACCCAGTACTTC
>TRBJ1-4|once|TRBV7-2|.
CASSLRSGANEKLFF
TGTGCCAGCAGCTTACGCTCGGGGGCTAATGAAAAACTGTTTTTT
>TRBJ1-5|.|TRBV27|.
CASRPTELDQPQHF
TGTGCCAGCAGGCCGACAGAACTTGATCAGCCCCAGCATTTT
>TRBJ1-4|.|TRBV11-1|TRBD1
CASSPYRGRGEKLFF
TGTGCCAGCAGCCCTTACAGGGGGCGCGGTGAAAAACTGTTTTTT
>TRBJ1-2|.|TRBV5-1|TRBD1
CASAPGQGGYGYTF
TGCGCCAGCGCTCCGGGACAGGGTGGCTATGGCTACACCTTC
>TRBJ1-6|.|TRBV12-3/TRBV12-4|.
CASSLSVSPLHF
TGTGCCAGCAGTTTATCGGTGTCACCCCTCCACTTT
>TRBJ1-6|.|TRBV11-2|TRBD1
CASSLELSGTGVNSPLHF
TGTGCCAGCAGCTTAGAACTATCTGGGACAGGGGTTAATTCACCCCTCCACTTT
>TRBJ2-1|.|TRBV7-3|.
CASSLNRWEQFF
TGTGCCAGCAGCTTAAACAGGTGGGAGCAGTTCTTC
>TRBJ1-3|once|TRBV25-1|TRBD1
CASSPSGQGSGNTIYF
TGTGCCAGCAGTCCCTCGGGACAGGGATCGGGAAACACCATATATTTT
>TRBJ2-5|once|TRBV7-6|TRBD2
CASSRTSGEQETQYF
TGTGCCAGCAGCCGGACTAGCGGGGAGCAAGAGACCCAGTACTTC
>TRBJ1-2|.|TRBV5-1|TRBD1
CASSFDRAPDYGYTF
TGCGCCAGCAGCTTCGACAGGGCCCCTGACTATGGCTACACCTTC
>TRBJ2-5|.|TRBV28|TRBD2
CASCGDGTRRRGETQYF
TGTGCCAGCTGTGGGGACGGGACTAGGAGGCGCGGAGAGACCCAGTACTTC
>TRBJ2-3|.|TRBV13|.
CASSTGSSGPSTDTQYF
TGTGCCAGCAGCACAGGGAGTTCGGGGCCAAGCACAGATACGCAGTATTTT
>TRBJ1-4|.|TRBV25-1|.
CASSDLATNEKLFF
TGTGCCAGCAGTGATCTTGCAACTAATGAAAAACTGTTTTTT
>TRBJ1-6|.|TRBV18|TRBD1
CASSRDSSYNSPLHF
TGTGCCAGCTCACGGGACAGCTCCTATAATTCACCCCTCCACTTT
>TRBJ1-5|.|TRBV5-1|.
CASSLAGDQPQHF
TGCGCCAGCAGCTTGGCAGGGGATCAGCCCCAGCATTTT
>TRBJ1-2|.|TRBV19|TRBD1
CASSEGQSYGYTF
TGTGCCAGTAGTGAGGGACAGAGCTATGGCTACACCTTC
>TRBJ1-1|.|TRBV6-5|.
CASRQEMDAEAFF
TGTGCCAGCAGACAGGAAATGGACGCTGAAGCTTTCTTT
>TRBJ2-1|once|TRBV9|.
CASSSHVSSYNEQFF
TGTGCCAGCAGCTCCCACGTGAGCTCCTACAATGAGCAGTTCTTC
>TRBJ1-4|.|TRBV5-6|.
CASSLDPGGEKLFF
TGTGCCAGCAGCTTGGATCCGGGTGGTGAAAAACTGTTTTTT
>TRBJ1-5|few|TRBV6-1|TRBD1
CASSEGTGGVQPQHF
TGTGCCAGCAGTGAAGGGACAGGGGGCGTTCAGCCCCAGCATTTT
>TRBJ1-5|.|TRBV19|.
CASSIGYNQPQHF
TGTGCCAGTAGTATAGGTTACAATCAGCCCCAGCATTTT
>TRBJ1-1|few|TRBV19|.
CASSIPRGWGTEAFF
TGTGCCAGTAGTATCCCCCGGGGTTGGGGCACTGAAGCTTTCTTT
>TRBJ1-6|.|TRBV5-1|TRBD1
CASRKGQANNSPLHF
TGCGCCAGCAGAAAGGGACAGGCTAATAATTCACCCCTCCACTTT
>TRBJ1-5|.|TRBV7-9|TRBD1
CASSSNRGAAGNQPQHF
TGTGCCAGCAGCTCGAACAGGGGTGCGGCAGGCAATCAGCCCCAGCATTTT
>TRBJ2-1|.|TRBV12-3/TRBV12-4|.
CASILGPNHEQFF
TGTGCCAGCATCCTGGGCCCGAATCATGAGCAGTTCTTC
>TRBJ1-4|few|TRBV4-1|.
CASSHPYEKLFF
TGCGCCAGCAGCCACCCCTATGAAAAACTGTTTTTT